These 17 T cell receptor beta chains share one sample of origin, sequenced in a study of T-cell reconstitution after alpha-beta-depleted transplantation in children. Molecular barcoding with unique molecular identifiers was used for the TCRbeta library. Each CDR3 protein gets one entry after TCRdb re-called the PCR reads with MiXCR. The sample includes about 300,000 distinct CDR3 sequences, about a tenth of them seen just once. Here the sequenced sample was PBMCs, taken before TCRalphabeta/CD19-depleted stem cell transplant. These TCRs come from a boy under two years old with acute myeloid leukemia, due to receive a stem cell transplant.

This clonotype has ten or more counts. Written as DNA, the CDR3 is TGTGCCAGCAGTTACTCGATGGAGCCGTTCTCCACAGTTAACTATGGCTACACCTTC. Translation: CASSYSMEPFSTVNYGYTF. J is TRBJ1-2 and V is TRBV6-5; D is ambiguous. V dropped 0 bases and J dropped 1 base, with 21 bases sitting between them. Germline-derived CDR1 and CDR2 are MNHEY and SVGAGI. The CDR3 is 19 residues long.

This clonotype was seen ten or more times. CDR3: CASSIRDRVKNIQYF. The CDR3 nucleotides are TGTGCCAGCAGCATCCGGGACAGGGTGAAAAACATTCAGTACTTC. The chain recombines TRBV5-5 with TRBJ2-4; 9 nucleotides line up with TRBD1. V shed 4 bases and J 4 bases; nucleotides not matched to a gene: 6. In germline, CDR1 is SGHKS, CDR2 YYEKEE (reference sequence). This CDR3 contains 15 residues.

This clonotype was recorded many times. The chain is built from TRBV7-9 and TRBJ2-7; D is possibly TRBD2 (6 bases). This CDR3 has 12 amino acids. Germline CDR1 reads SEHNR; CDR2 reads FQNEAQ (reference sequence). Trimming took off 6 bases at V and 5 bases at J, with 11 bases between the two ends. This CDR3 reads CASSPSGDEQYF. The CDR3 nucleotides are TGTGCCAGCAGTCCATCGGGGGACGAGCAGTACTTC.

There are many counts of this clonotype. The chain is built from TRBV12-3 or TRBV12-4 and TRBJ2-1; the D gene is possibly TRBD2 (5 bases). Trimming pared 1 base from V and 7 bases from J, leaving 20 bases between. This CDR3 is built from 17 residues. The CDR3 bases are TGTGCCAGCAGTTTAGGCGGTTTGGGAAACAGAGGGAATGAGCAGTTCTTC. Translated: CASSLGGLGNRGNEQFF.

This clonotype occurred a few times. The CDR3 here is CSAQGGGKGTDTQYF. The DNA of the CDR3 is TGCAGTGCCCAGGGGGGGGGGAAGGGCACAGATACGCAGTATTTT. The rearrangement links TRBV20-1 to TRBJ2-3, with D perhaps matching TRBD1 or TRBD2 (7 bases each). Trimming left V 6 bases short and J 1 base short, with 17 bases between. CDR1 is DFQATT, CDR2 SNEGSKA, per germline (reference sequence). This CDR3 has 15 amino acids.

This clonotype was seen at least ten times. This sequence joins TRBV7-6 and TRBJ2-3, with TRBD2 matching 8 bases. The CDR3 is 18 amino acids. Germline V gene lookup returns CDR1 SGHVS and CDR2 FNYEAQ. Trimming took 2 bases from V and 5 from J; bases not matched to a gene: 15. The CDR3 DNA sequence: TGTGCCAGCAGCTTATGGTCTTTAGGAGCGGGAGACAAAGATACGCAGTATTTT. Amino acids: CASSLWSLGAGDKDTQYF.

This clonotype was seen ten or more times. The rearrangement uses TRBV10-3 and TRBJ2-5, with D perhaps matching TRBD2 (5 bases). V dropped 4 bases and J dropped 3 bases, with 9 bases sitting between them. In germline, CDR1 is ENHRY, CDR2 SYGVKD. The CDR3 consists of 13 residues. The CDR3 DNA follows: TGTGCCATCAGTGTTGGAGGTAAAGAGACCCAGTACTTC. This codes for CAISVGGKETQYF.

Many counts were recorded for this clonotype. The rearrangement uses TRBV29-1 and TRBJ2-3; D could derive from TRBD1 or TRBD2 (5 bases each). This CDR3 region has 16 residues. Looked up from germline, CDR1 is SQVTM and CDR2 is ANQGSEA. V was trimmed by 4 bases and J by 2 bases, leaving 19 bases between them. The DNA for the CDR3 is TGCAGCGTTGGAAGGGGCGAGGGACCCCTCACAGATACGCAGTATTTT. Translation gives CSVGRGEGPLTDTQYF.

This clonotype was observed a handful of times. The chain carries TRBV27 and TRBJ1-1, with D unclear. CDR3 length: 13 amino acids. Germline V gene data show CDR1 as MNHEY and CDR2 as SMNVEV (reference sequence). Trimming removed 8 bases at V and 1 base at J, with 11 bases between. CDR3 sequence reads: CASGVQRNTEAFF. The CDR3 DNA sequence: TGTGCCAGCGGGGTTCAGAGGAACACTGAAGCTTTCTTT.

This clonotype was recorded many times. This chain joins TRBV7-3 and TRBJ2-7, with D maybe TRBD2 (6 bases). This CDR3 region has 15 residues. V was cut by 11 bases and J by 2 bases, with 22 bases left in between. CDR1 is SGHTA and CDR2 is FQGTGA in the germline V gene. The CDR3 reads CALSPNGGAAYEQYF. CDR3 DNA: TGTGCCCTCAGCCCAAATGGCGGGGCAGCCTACGAGCAGTACTTC.

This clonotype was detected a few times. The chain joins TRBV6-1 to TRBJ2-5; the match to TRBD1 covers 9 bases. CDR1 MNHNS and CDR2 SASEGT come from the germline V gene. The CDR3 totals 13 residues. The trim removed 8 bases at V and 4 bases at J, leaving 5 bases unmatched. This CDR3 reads CASRTGVGETQYF. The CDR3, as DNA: TGTGCCAGCCGGACAGGGGTTGGAGAGACCCAGTACTTC.

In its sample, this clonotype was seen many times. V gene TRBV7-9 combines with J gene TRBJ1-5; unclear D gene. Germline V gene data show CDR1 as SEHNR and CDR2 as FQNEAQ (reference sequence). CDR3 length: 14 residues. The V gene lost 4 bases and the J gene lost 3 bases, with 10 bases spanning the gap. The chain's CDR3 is CASSSGQHNQPQHF. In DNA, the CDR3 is TGTGCCAGCAGCTCAGGCCAGCACAATCAGCCCCAGCATTTT.

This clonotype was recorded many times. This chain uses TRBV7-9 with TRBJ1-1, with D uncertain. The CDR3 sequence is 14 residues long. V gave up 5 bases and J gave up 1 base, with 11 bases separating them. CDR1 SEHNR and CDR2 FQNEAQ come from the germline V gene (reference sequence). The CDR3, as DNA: TGTGCCAGCAGCCTCTCGGGTTGGAACACTGAAGCTTTCTTT. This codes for CASSLSGWNTEAFF. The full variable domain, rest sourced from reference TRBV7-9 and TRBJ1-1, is DTGVSQNPRHKITKRGQNVTFRCDPISEHNRLYWYRQTLGQGPEFLTYFQNEAQLEKSRLLSDRFSAERPKGSFSTLEIQRTEQGDSAMYLCASSLSGWNTEAFFGQGTRLTVV.

The CDR3 is CAGSLGGLRDNEQFF. The CDR3, as DNA: TGTGCTGGCAGCTTAGGGGGGCTAAGGGACAATGAGCAGTTCTTC. This chain joins TRBV7-7 and TRBJ2-1; possibly TRBD1 or TRBD2 for D (6 bases each). This CDR3 has 15 residues. CDR1 is SSHAT, CDR2 FNYEAQ, per germline (reference sequence).

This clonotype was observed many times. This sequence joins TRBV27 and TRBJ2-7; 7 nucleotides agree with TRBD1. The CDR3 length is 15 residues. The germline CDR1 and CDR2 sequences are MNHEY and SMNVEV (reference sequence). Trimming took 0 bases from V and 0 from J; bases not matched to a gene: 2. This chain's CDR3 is CASSLSGTDSYEQYF. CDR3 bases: TGTGCCAGCAGTTTATCCGGGACAGACTCCTACGAGCAGTACTTC.

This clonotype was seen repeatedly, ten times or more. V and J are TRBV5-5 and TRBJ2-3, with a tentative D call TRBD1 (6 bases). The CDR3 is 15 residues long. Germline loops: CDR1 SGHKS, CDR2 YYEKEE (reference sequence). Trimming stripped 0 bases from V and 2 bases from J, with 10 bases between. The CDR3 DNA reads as TGTGCCAGCAGCTTGGAGGGACACCCCACAGATACGCAGTATTTT. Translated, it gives CASSLEGHPTDTQYF.

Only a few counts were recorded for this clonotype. CDR3 nucleotide sequence: TGTGCCAGCAGCCCCCGTGGAGCGGGAGCAATGTCCTACGAGCAGTACTTC. This translates into CASSPRGAGAMSYEQYF. The gene calls are TRBV7-2 and TRBJ2-7; 8 positions match TRBD2. Germline values: CDR1 SGHTA, CDR2 FQGNSA. The junction had 13 bases not matched to a gene; V was cut back by 5 bases and J by 1 base. The CDR3 consists of 17 residues.